The 11 T cell receptor beta chains listed next were all sequenced from one sample in a study of blood T cell repertoires in COVID-19. Assay used: immunoSEQ multiplex PCR; TCRdb lists only in-frame clones, some missing. This sample has about 100,000 clones; roughly 84% occur once, and the top ten carry less than 8.5%. The sample consisted of peripheral blood. These receptors were collected from a man aged 30-40 years in a cohort sampled during active COVID-19.

V is TRBV5-5 and J is TRBJ1-1; D call uncertain. V lost 2 bases to trimming and J lost 1 base, with 12 bases between them. Germline V CDR1 and CDR2: SGHKS, YYEKEE (reference sequence). The CDR3 contains 15 residues. CDR3 nucleotide sequence: TGTGCCAGCAGCTTCCTGGCCGGGAAGAACACTGAAGCTTTCTTT. Its translation: CASSFLAGKNTEAFF.

V is TRBV2 and J is TRBJ1-2; no clear D. Germline CDR1 is SNHLY and CDR2 is FYNNEI. Trimming removed 4 bases from V and 0 bases from J, with 6 bases in between. This CDR3 has 13 residues. CDR3 in DNA: TGTGCCAGCAGTGCCGGGGCTAACTATGGCTACACCTTC. Translated, it gives CASSAGANYGYTF.

The CDR3 sequence is CASIPDSNYGYTF. CDR3 nucleotide sequence: TGTGCCAGCATCCCCGACAGTAACTATGGCTACACCTTC. The rearrangement links TRBV7-2 to TRBJ1-2; D possibly corresponds to TRBD1 (5 bases). The CDR3 runs to 13 residues. V lost 7 bases and J lost 1, with 10 bases in between. CDR1 is SGHTA, CDR2 FQGNSA, per germline.

This clone came up once. The V and J genes are TRBV9 and TRBJ1-3; D remains unclear. Trimming left V 4 bases short and J 4 bases short, with 12 bases between. CDR1 and CDR2 from the germline V gene are SGDLS and YYNGEE. This CDR3 contains 14 residues. The chain's CDR3 is CASSISGSGNTIYF. CDR3 bases: TGTGCCAGCAGCATATCAGGCTCCGGAAACACCATATATTTT.

The chain couples TRBV18 to TRBJ2-1; TRBD2 aligns across 15 bases. Germline trimming cut 6 bases from V and 8 bases from J; bases unmatched to any gene: 5. The CDR3 is 15 residues long. Germline V gene data show CDR1 as KGHSH and CDR2 as LQKENI. The CDR3 DNA reads as TGTGCCAGCTCCCCCGGGACTAGCGGGGGGCATGAGCAGTTCTTC. This sequence encodes CASSPGTSGGHEQFF. Variable domain in full (rest from reference TRBV18 and TRBJ2-1): NAGVMQNPRHLVRRRGQEARLRCSPMKGHSHVYWYRQLPEEGLKFMVYLQKENIIDESGMPKERFSAEFPKEGPSILRIQQVVRGDSAAYFCASSPGTSGGHEQFFGPGTRLTVL.

The V gene is TRBV5-5, the J gene TRBJ2-3, with 7 nucleotides matching TRBD1. This CDR3 contains 18 residues. Germline V lookup: CDR1 SGHKS, CDR2 YYEKEE (reference sequence). The V gene end was trimmed by 1 base and the J gene end by 0 bases; junction bases not matched to a gene: 11. The CDR3 sequence is CASSLSVTGQSSTDTQYF. CDR3 DNA: TGTGCCAGCAGCTTGTCGGTGACAGGGCAATCTAGCACAGATACGCAGTATTTT.

This clone was detected a few times. The V and J genes are TRBV19 and TRBJ1-5; 10 bases line up with TRBD1. Trimming cost V 4 bases and J 2 bases; bases outside gene matches: 2. The CDR3 length is 15 residues. Per germline, CDR1 LNHDA and CDR2 SQIVND (reference sequence). CDR3 loop: CASSRDRGRNQPQHF. CDR3 sequence (DNA): TGTGCCAGTAGTAGGGACAGGGGTCGCAATCAGCCCCAGCATTTT.

This chain connects TRBV4-2 to TRBJ1-2, with 7 positions matching TRBD1. V shed 1 base, J shed 2 bases, and the junction held 7 bases outside the gene matches. CDR1 is LGHNA, CDR2 YNFKEQ, per germline. The CDR3 has 16 amino acids. CDR3 region: CASSQGIGGANYGYTF. The CDR3 DNA is TGTGCCAGCAGCCAAGGTATAGGGGGCGCGAACTATGGCTACACCTTC.

V is TRBV5-1 and J is TRBJ2-3, with 8 bases identical to TRBD2. CDR3 length: 18 residues. The V and J ends lost 0 bases and 3 bases, in that order; junction bases with no gene match: 12. Germline CDR1 SGHRS, CDR2 YFSETQ. The CDR3 is CASSLGDPGGARTDTQYF. CDR3 nucleotides: TGCGCCAGCAGCTTGGGGGACCCCGGGGGGGCACGGACAGATACGCAGTATTTT.

V usage is TRBV5-3 and J usage is TRBJ1-5, with 8 bases fitting TRBD1. TRBV5-3 falls under the ORF class, with uncertain function. With V trimmed by 5 bases and J by 0 bases, 16 bases remained unmatched. CDR3 length equals 19 residues. This CDR3 reads CARRREAWAGGCSNQPQHF. The CDR3 region has the DNA TGTGCCAGAAGACGCGAAGCTTGGGCAGGGGGCTGTAGCAATCAGCCCCAGCATTTT.

The rearrangement joins TRBV28 to TRBJ2-5; TRBD1 aligns across 7 bases. Germline CDR1 reads MDHEN; CDR2 reads SYDVKM. Trimming cost V 7 bases and J 2 bases; bases outside gene matches: 10. CDR3 size: 15 residues. CDR3 sequence reads: CASTSGTVVQETQYF. CDR3 in DNA: TGTGCCAGCACCTCAGGGACAGTGGTACAAGAGACCCAGTACTTC.